This TCR beta chain was obtained from a study of T-cell memory formation after mild COVID-19. In the study overall: The study found TCR clusters largely donor specific.

Study-level points and caveats: Proof of SARS-CoV-2 specificity was absent for the second-wave clones that crested on day 37. There was a balanced CD4/CD8 profile in clones contracting day 15 to 85, and later expanders leaned CD4+.

A 5'RACE reaction primed in the constant segment made cDNA libraries of TCR alpha and TCR beta, and these carried sample barcodes and UMIs. TCRdb reprocessed the 5' RACE reads with MiXCR, giving one entry per CDR3 protein. The table includes about 130,000 distinct CDR3 sequences, 15% to 20% detected once. V was clipped by 8 bases and J by 7 bases, with 21 bases between them. The CDR3 consists of 16 residues. This clonotype turned up a few times. Its antigen is not known. V is TRBV12-3 or TRBV12-4 and J is TRBJ1-6; a weak D match, TRBD1 (5 bases). The sequenced sample consisted of PBMCs or a T cell subset sorted from them (not recorded which). The TCR was taken from an adult woman who had mild COVID-19 (a few samples of this study predate the infection). Cell type and time point are not known. CDR3 sequence: CASASRRGQGNSPLHF. CDR3 DNA: TGTGCCAGCGCATCGCGCCGAGGGCAGGGAAATTCACCCCTCCACTTT.